A single sample is the source of the 15 T cell receptor beta chains below, sequenced in a study of blood T cell repertoires in COVID-19. Data came from immunoSEQ multiplex PCR; TCRdb stores just in-frame clones and leaves some out. The sample includes roughly 230,000 clones, roughly 80% seen only once; the top ten take about 11%. The sequenced sample consisted of peripheral blood. These receptors originate from a woman of 80 years or more with COVID-19, enrolled during active disease.

Details on this clone: The sample carries other DNA sequences with the same CDR3. The chain is built from TRBV7-2 and TRBJ1-3, with D unresolved. The CDR3 is made up of 14 amino acids. The germline CDR1 and CDR2 sequences are SGHTA and FQGNSA. Trimming stripped 1 base from V and 4 bases from J, with 8 bases between. DNA of the CDR3: TGTGCCAGCAGCTTAGACAGTAAGGGAAACACCATATATTTT. Translation: CASSLDSKGNTIYF.

This rearrangement joins TRBV5-1 to TRBJ1-2; 9 nucleotides align to TRBD1. The CDR3 is 15 residues long. V shed 0 bases, J shed 4 bases, and the junction held 4 bases outside the gene matches. In germline, CDR1 is SGHRS, CDR2 YFSETQ. As DNA, the CDR3 is TGCGCCAGCAGCTTGGCGGACAGGGGAGGCTATGGCTACACCTTC. Amino acid sequence: CASSLADRGGYGYTF.

The chain employs TRBV28 and TRBJ1-3; D gene uncertain. The V gene lost 3 bases and the J gene lost 0 bases, with 9 bases spanning the gap. The CDR3 is 15 residues long. Germline V gene sequence: CDR1 MDHEN, CDR2 SYDVKM. The DNA of the CDR3 is TGTGCCAGCAGTTTTGGAGGAATCTCTGGAAACACCATATATTTT. It is translated as CASSFGGISGNTIYF.

The chain carries TRBV7-2 and TRBJ2-3, with 11 bases that match TRBD1. Germline assignment: CDR1 SGHTA and CDR2 FQGNSA. The CDR3 loop spans 16 amino acids. J lost 0 bases, V lost 5 bases, and 4 bases had no gene match. CDR3 region: CASSIGTGGSTDTQYF. The CDR3 nucleotides are TGTGCCAGCAGCATTGGGACAGGGGGTAGCACAGATACGCAGTATTTT.

The genes are TRBV6-5 and TRBJ2-7; TRBD1 matches at 10 bases. Per the germline V gene, CDR1 is MNHEY and CDR2 is SVGAGI. V shed 6 bases, J shed 5 bases, and the junction held 4 bases outside the gene matches. The CDR3 length is 13 residues. The CDR3 DNA reads TGTGCCAGCAGGGGGACAGGGGTCAACGAGCAGTACGTC. The encoded protein is CASRGTGVNEQYV.

This rearrangement joins TRBV6-2 or TRBV6-3 to TRBJ2-5; 8 positions match TRBD2. V lost 6 bases and J lost 0; bases outside the gene matches: 6. CDR1 MNHEY and CDR2 SVGEGT come from the germline V gene. The CDR3 loop spans 15 amino acids. For the CDR3, the DNA is TGTGCCAGCAGCTTTAGCGGGGCTAACCAAGAGACCCAGTACTTC. Translated: CASSFSGANQETQYF.

The chain employs TRBV3-1 (or the pseudogene TRBV3-2) and TRBJ2-3; 11 nucleotides align to TRBD2. This CDR3 region has 16 residues. The V segment lost 2 bases and the J segment 1 base; nucleotides outside the gene matches: 2. Germline V lookup: CDR1 LGHDT, CDR2 YNNKEL (reference sequence). The CDR3 DNA reads TGTGCCAGCAGCCAACTAGCGGGGGGAGGCACAGATACGCAGTATTTT. It is translated as CASSQLAGGGTDTQYF.

The rearrangement links TRBV29-1 to TRBJ1-6; D not certain. Germline assignment: CDR1 SQVTM and CDR2 ANQGSEA. There are 13 residues in the CDR3. V was trimmed by 7 bases and J by 5 bases, leaving 12 bases between them. Here the CDR3 DNA reads TGCAGCGCCCGACAAGATAATAATTCACCCCTCCACTTT. It specifies CSARQDNNSPLHF.

The V and J genes are TRBV7-2 and TRBJ2-1; TRBD2 might be the D (6 bases). This CDR3 spans 12 amino acids. From germline, CDR1 is SGHTA and CDR2 FQGNSA. V lost 5 bases and J lost 8, with 10 bases in between. In DNA form, the CDR3 reads TGTGCCAGCAGCAAAGGAGGGGATGAGCAGTTCTTC. This translates into CASSKGGDEQFF.

The chain is built from TRBV11-2 and TRBJ2-3; D gene ambiguous. The germline CDR1 and CDR2 sequences are SGHAT and FQNNGV. Trimming shortened V by 1 base and J by 1 base, and 6 bases separated the two germline ends. The CDR3 consists of 14 residues. The CDR3, as DNA: TGTGCCAGCAGCTTAGCCACAGGCACAGATACGCAGTATTTT. Residues: CASSLATGTDTQYF.

V is TRBV30 and J is TRBJ2-3; 10 positions match TRBD2. CDR3 length: 18 residues. Germline V gene sequence: CDR1 GTSNPN, CDR2 SVGIG (reference sequence). V shed 4 bases and J 0 bases; nucleotides not matched to a gene: 13. The CDR3 DNA reads as TGTGCCTGGACCCTCCCTAGCGGGGGCCTCACTAGCACAGATACGCAGTATTTT. Translated, it gives CAWTLPSGGLTSTDTQYF.

V gene TRBV5-1 combines with J gene TRBJ1-1, with 8 nucleotides matching TRBD1. The CDR3 is 17 residues long. Germline V CDR1 and CDR2: SGHRS, YFSETQ. Trimming at V came to 3 bases and at J to 1 base, leaving 11 bases not matched to a gene. CDR3: CASSSAGRTGSNTEAFF. The CDR3 DNA sequence: TGCGCCAGCAGCTCCGCGGGGAGGACAGGGTCGAACACTGAAGCTTTCTTT. Based on the CDR3 plus reference TRBV5-1 and TRBJ1-1, the full variable domain is KAGVTQTPRYLIKTRGQQVTLSCSPISGHRSVSWYQQTPGQGLQFLFEYFSETQRNKGNFPGRFSGRQFSNSRSEMNVSTLELGDSALYLCASSSAGRTGSNTEAFFGQGTRLTVV.

V usage is TRBV19 and J usage is TRBJ1-2, with unresolved D. The CDR3 loop spans 13 amino acids. CDR1 and CDR2 (germline): LNHDA, SQIVND (reference sequence). Trimming removed 5 bases at V and 6 bases at J, with 13 bases between. Here the CDR3 reads CASSPVEGNGYTF. In DNA form, the CDR3 reads TGTGCCAGTAGTCCCGTGGAGGGAAATGGCTACACCTTC.

This chain's CDR3 is CASSLAAPGANVLTF. CDR3 sequence (DNA): TGTGCCAGCAGCTTAGCAGCACCTGGGGCCAACGTCCTGACTTTC. The V gene is TRBV7-2, the J gene TRBJ2-6, with no clear D. V lost 0 bases and J 2 bases, leaving 5 bases between the germline ends. Germline V gene data show CDR1 as SGHTA and CDR2 as FQGNSA. The CDR3 runs to 15 residues.

V and J are TRBV5-6 and TRBJ2-7; a possible D gene is TRBD2 (5 bases). This CDR3 has 12 residues. CDR1 and CDR2 (germline): SGHDT, YYEEEE. V was trimmed by 2 bases and J by 7 bases, leaving 10 bases between them. The CDR3 nucleotides read TGTGCCAGCAGCTTTGGGTCGGGGGAGCAGTACTTC. Protein sequence: CASSFGSGEQYF. The full variable domain, its missing parts supplied by reference TRBV5-6 and TRBJ2-7, is DAGVTQSPTHLIKTRGQQVTLRCSPKSGHDTVSWYQQALGQGPQFIFQYYEEEERQRGNFPDRFSGHQFPNYSSELNVNALLLGDSALYLCASSFGSGEQYFGPGTRLTVT.